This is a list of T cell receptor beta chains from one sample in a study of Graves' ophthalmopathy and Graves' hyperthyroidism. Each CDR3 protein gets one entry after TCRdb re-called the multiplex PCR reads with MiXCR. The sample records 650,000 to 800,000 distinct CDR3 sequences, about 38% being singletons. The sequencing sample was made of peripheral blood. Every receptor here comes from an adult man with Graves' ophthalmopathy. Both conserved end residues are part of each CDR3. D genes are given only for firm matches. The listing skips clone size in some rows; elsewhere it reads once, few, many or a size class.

CDR3nt: TGTGCTAGGCGGCCGGAAGAGACCCAGTACTTC
CDR3aa: CARRPEETQYF
v_gene: TRBV24-1
j_gene: TRBJ2-5
abundance: .
d_gene: .

CDR3nt: TGTGCCAGCAGCCAGGGGCGGGGGGCACTAGCGGACACCGGGGAGCTGTTTTTT
CDR3aa: CASSQGRGALADTGELFF
v_gene: TRBV7-9
j_gene: TRBJ2-2
abundance: few
d_gene: TRBD2

CDR3nt: TGCAGCCCGAGACCCGGGACAGGGACTAGCAATCAGCCCCAGCATTTT
CDR3aa: CSPRPGTGTSNQPQHF
v_gene: TRBV29-1
j_gene: TRBJ1-5
abundance: many
d_gene: TRBD1

CDR3nt: TGCGCCAGCAGCCAAAGTCGTACAGGGGATCGGGGCGGACCCCTCCACTTT
CDR3aa: CASSQSRTGDRGGPLHF
v_gene: TRBV4-1
j_gene: TRBJ1-6
abundance: few
d_gene: TRBD1

CDR3nt: TGTGCCGGCAGTTATGTGGGTCAGAACACTGAAGCTTTCTTT
CDR3aa: CAGSYVGQNTEAFF
v_gene: TRBV10-3
j_gene: TRBJ1-1
abundance: .
d_gene: .

CDR3nt: TGTGCCAGCAGCTTATATCTGGGACAGGATCCCTACGAGCAGTACTTC
CDR3aa: CASSLYLGQDPYEQYF
v_gene: TRBV7-9
j_gene: TRBJ2-7
abundance: .
d_gene: TRBD1

CDR3nt: TGTGCCAGCAGTAGGCCGGGACTAGCGGGAGGGCCCAGGAGCACAGATACGCAGTATTTT
CDR3aa: CASSRPGLAGGPRSTDTQYF
v_gene: TRBV2
j_gene: TRBJ2-3
abundance: .
d_gene: TRBD2

CDR3nt: TGTGCTAGTGCCAAAAGGCCAGGATTCACTGAAGCTTTCTTT
CDR3aa: CASAKRPGFTEAFF
v_gene: TRBV12-5
j_gene: TRBJ1-1
abundance: many
d_gene: .

CDR3nt: TGTGCCAGTAGTGCACAGGTTCAGCCCCAGCATTTT
CDR3aa: CASSAQVQPQHF
v_gene: TRBV19
j_gene: TRBJ1-5
abundance: many
d_gene: .

CDR3nt: TGCAGTGCTAAACGGACTAGCGGGGACGCAGAGACCCAGTACTTC
CDR3aa: CSAKRTSGDAETQYF
v_gene: TRBV20-1
j_gene: TRBJ2-5
abundance: many
d_gene: TRBD2

CDR3nt: TGTGCCAGCAGCTTAGGCTATGGACAGGAGATTAACTATGGCTACACCTTC
CDR3aa: CASSLGYGQEINYGYTF
v_gene: TRBV11-1
j_gene: TRBJ1-2
abundance: .
d_gene: TRBD1

CDR3nt: TGTGCCAGCAGCTCAGGAGGCGGGGAATTTGGGTACGAGCAGTACTTC
CDR3aa: CASSSGGGEFGYEQYF
v_gene: TRBV7-3
j_gene: TRBJ2-7
abundance: many
d_gene: .

CDR3nt: TGTGCCATCAGTACGCGAGGGTCTGAAGCTTTCTTT
CDR3aa: CAISTRGSEAFF
v_gene: TRBV10-3
j_gene: TRBJ1-1
abundance: many
d_gene: .

CDR3nt: TGTGCCAGCCGCCCCCAGGATGGCTACACCTTC
CDR3aa: CASRPQDGYTF
v_gene: TRBV2
j_gene: TRBJ1-2
abundance: many
d_gene: .

CDR3nt: TGCAGCGTTGATTCCGGGACAGGGGCCTACGAGCAGTACTTC
CDR3aa: CSVDSGTGAYEQYF
v_gene: TRBV29-1
j_gene: TRBJ2-7
abundance: .
d_gene: TRBD1

CDR3nt: TGTGCCAGCAGTTACTCACGGGCAGGGAACCAGCCCCAGCATTTT
CDR3aa: CASSYSRAGNQPQHF
v_gene: TRBV6-6
j_gene: TRBJ1-5
abundance: few
d_gene: .

CDR3nt: TGTGCCAGCAGCTTGTGGGGGAGGGCCGTGGAGACCCAGTACTTC
CDR3aa: CASSLWGRAVETQYF
v_gene: TRBV5-6
j_gene: TRBJ2-5
abundance: many
d_gene: TRBD2

CDR3nt: TGTGCCAGCATCAGACCGGGACAAAACTATGGCTACACCTTC
CDR3aa: CASIRPGQNYGYTF
v_gene: TRBV10-3
j_gene: TRBJ1-2
abundance: many
d_gene: .

CDR3nt: TGCAGTGCTAGGCACTCCTCTGGAAGCACCATATATTTT
CDR3aa: CSARHSSGSTIYF
v_gene: TRBV20-1
j_gene: TRBJ1-3
abundance: .
d_gene: .

CDR3nt: TGTGCCAGCAGCCAGGGGGGGTATAGCAATCAGCCCCAGCATTTT
CDR3aa: CASSQGGYSNQPQHF
v_gene: TRBV7-8
j_gene: TRBJ1-5
abundance: many
d_gene: TRBD1

CDR3nt: TGCGCCAGCAGCTTGGGAGGAACAGCAACTAATGAAAAACTGTTTTTT
CDR3aa: CASSLGGTATNEKLFF
v_gene: TRBV5-1
j_gene: TRBJ1-4
abundance: many
d_gene: .

CDR3nt: TGTGCCAGCAGCTCGCACCGGACAGGGGGCAACTACACCTTC
CDR3aa: CASSSHRTGGNYTF
v_gene: TRBV7-2
j_gene: TRBJ1-2
abundance: many
d_gene: TRBD1

CDR3nt: TGCAGCCAACAACCGGGGAGCTCCTACGAGCAGTACTTC
CDR3aa: CSQQPGSSYEQYF
v_gene: TRBV29-1
j_gene: TRBJ2-7
abundance: .
d_gene: .

CDR3nt: TGTGCCACCAGCAGAGTAACAGGGAATGAAAAACTGTTTTTT
CDR3aa: CATSRVTGNEKLFF
v_gene: TRBV15
j_gene: TRBJ1-4
abundance: .
d_gene: .

CDR3nt: TGCAGTGCTAGGTTGGGCTGGGACATATACGAGCAGTACTTC
CDR3aa: CSARLGWDIYEQYF
v_gene: TRBV20-1
j_gene: TRBJ2-7
abundance: many
d_gene: .

CDR3nt: TGTGCTAGTGCCCAGGACAGGGTAAAGACCCAGTACTTC
CDR3aa: CASAQDRVKTQYF
v_gene: TRBV12-5
j_gene: TRBJ2-5
abundance: few
d_gene: TRBD1

CDR3nt: TGTGCCAGCAGTGGGACAGGGTCCTCTCGGGGCTACACCTTC
CDR3aa: CASSGTGSSRGYTF
v_gene: TRBV25-1
j_gene: TRBJ1-2
abundance: many
d_gene: TRBD1

CDR3nt: TGTGCCAGCAGCCTGGGGGGGACGGGGGTCATGAACACTGAAGCTTTCTTT
CDR3aa: CASSLGGTGVMNTEAFF
v_gene: TRBV7-9
j_gene: TRBJ1-1
abundance: .
d_gene: .

CDR3nt: TGTGCCAGTAGTATCTCCCTCTTTAGCGGGTACACGGACTTC
CDR3aa: CASSISLFSGYTDF
v_gene: TRBV19
j_gene: TRBJ2-7
abundance: many
d_gene: TRBD2

CDR3nt: TGTGCCAGCAGCCAAGATCACCCAGCGGGAGCTGGAGAGACCCAGTACTTC
CDR3aa: CASSQDHPAGAGETQYF
v_gene: TRBV6-6
j_gene: TRBJ2-5
abundance: .
d_gene: TRBD2

CDR3nt: TGTGCCAGCAGCCGAGAACAACAGGGGTTTGGCTACACCTTC
CDR3aa: CASSREQQGFGYTF
v_gene: TRBV7-2
j_gene: TRBJ1-2
abundance: .
d_gene: TRBD1

CDR3nt: TGTGCCAGCAGCACCCAGGCAGGCCCCAACACTGAAGCTTTCTTT
CDR3aa: CASSTQAGPNTEAFF
v_gene: TRBV7-3
j_gene: TRBJ1-1
abundance: few
d_gene: .